The next 10 T cell receptor beta chains were all read from a single sample in a study of cytomegalovirus exposure and HLA in healthy donors (dated by TCRdb to the late 2010s). The library was obtained by the immunoSEQ multiplex PCR assay. TCRdb mirrors the immuneACCESS table, restricted to in-frame sequences. Some clones are absent from its copies; in checked studies, under half trace to an unresolved V gene, and the reason for the others is unknown. This sample lists 150,000 or so clones; 94% were detected once. The ten largest clonotypes hold about 1.7% of the sample. Source material: PBMCs. All receptors come from a man in his late teens or twenties in good health and CMV-seropositive.

This chain joins TRBV5-6 and TRBJ1-6, with unresolved D. The CDR3 totals 14 residues. The V gene's germline CDR1 is SGHDT and CDR2 YYEEEE. The V end was cut by 2 bases, the J end by 4 bases, with 7 bases between. The CDR3 region is CASSFPTYNSPLHF. The DNA for the CDR3 is TGTGCCAGCAGCTTCCCGACATATAATTCACCCCTCCACTTT.

The genes are TRBV5-1 and TRBJ2-5; 10 nucleotides agree with TRBD2. The CDR3 has 13 residues. V trimming: 5 bases; J trimming: 5 bases; junction bases outside the gene matches: 3. Per the germline V gene, CDR1 is SGHRS and CDR2 is YFSETQ. The CDR3, as DNA: TGCGCCAGCAGATTGACTAGCGGGGAGACCCAGTACTTC. Its translation: CASRLTSGETQYF.

J is TRBJ2-2 and V is TRBV11-3, with TRBD2 matching over 8 bases. V was clipped by 6 bases and J by 2 bases; unmatched bases: 8. This CDR3 has 16 amino acids. Per germline, CDR1 SGHNT and CDR2 YENEEA. Here the CDR3 reads CASSIVSGINTGELFF. CDR3 DNA sequence: TGTGCCAGCAGTATAGTTAGCGGGATAAACACCGGGGAGCTGTTTTTT.

This chain joins TRBV4-1 and TRBJ2-1, with 8 bases lining up with TRBD2. In germline, CDR1 is MGHRA, CDR2 YSYEKL. J gave up 7 bases and V 2 bases, and 16 bases lay outside the gene matches. The CDR3 runs 18 residues. The CDR3 is CASSQKTNREGPGNEQFF. The CDR3 nucleotides read TGCGCCAGCAGCCAAAAAACGAACCGGGAGGGCCCGGGTAATGAGCAGTTCTTC.

This clone came up once. The chain is built from TRBV4-1 and TRBJ1-1; unclear D gene. The CDR3 runs 14 residues. The V gene's germline CDR1 is MGHRA and CDR2 YSYEKL. Trimming left V 0 bases short and J 0 bases short, with 5 bases between. The CDR3 is CASSQEGMNTEAFF. CDR3 bases: TGCGCCAGCAGCCAAGAGGGCATGAACACTGAAGCTTTCTTT.

The gene calls are TRBV4-2 and TRBJ2-6; no reliable D call. CDR1 is LGHNA and CDR2 is YNFKEQ in the germline V gene. This CDR3 has 16 amino acids. V was cut by 0 bases and J by 0 bases, with 6 bases left in between. The CDR3 loop reads CASSQDSYSGANVLTF. The CDR3, as DNA: TGTGCCAGCAGCCAAGATAGCTACTCTGGGGCCAACGTCCTGACTTTC.

This chain joins TRBV2 and TRBJ2-2; possibly TRBD2 for D (6 bases). The CDR3 has 14 residues. V shed 7 bases and J shed 1 base, with 10 bases lying between them. Germline values: CDR1 SNHLY, CDR2 FYNNEI. The chain's CDR3 is CASTTGVNTGELFF. CDR3 sequence (DNA): TGTGCCAGCACCACGGGAGTGAACACCGGGGAGCTGTTTTTT. Variable domain in full (rest from reference TRBV2 and TRBJ2-2): EPEVTQTPSHQVTQMGQEVILRCVPISNHLYFYWYRQILGQKVEFLVSFYNNEISEKSEIFDDQFSVERPDGSNFTLKIRSTKLEDSAMYFCASTTGVNTGELFFGEGSRLTVL.

The chain combines TRBV18 with TRBJ1-5, with TRBD1 matching over 7 bases. Trimming at V came to 6 bases and at J to 4 bases, leaving 12 bases not matched to a gene. Germline V gives CDR1 KGHSH, CDR2 LQKENI. This CDR3 has 16 residues. The CDR3 DNA sequence: TGTGCCAGCTCGCGATCGGCGACAGGGCCGAATCAGCCCCAGCATTTT. Amino acids: CASSRSATGPNQPQHF.

The chain combines TRBV28 with TRBJ2-5; D is unclear. The V gene lost 1 base and the J gene lost 5 bases, with 5 bases spanning the gap. The CDR3 loop spans 12 amino acids. The germline gives CDR1 MDHEN, CDR2 SYDVKM. The CDR3 reads CASSLFGETQYF. In nucleotides, the CDR3 is TGTGCCAGCAGTTTATTCGGTGAGACCCAGTACTTC.

The rearrangement joins TRBV10-3 to TRBJ2-1, with 9 bases aligning to TRBD2. The V gene end was trimmed by 0 bases and the J gene end by 4 bases; junction bases not matched to a gene: 10. Germline CDR1 is ENHRY and CDR2 is SYGVKD. This CDR3 region has 18 residues. The CDR3: CAISESLSSGEGYNEQFF. CDR3 DNA: TGTGCCATCAGTGAGTCGTTATCTAGCGGGGAGGGGTACAATGAGCAGTTCTTC.